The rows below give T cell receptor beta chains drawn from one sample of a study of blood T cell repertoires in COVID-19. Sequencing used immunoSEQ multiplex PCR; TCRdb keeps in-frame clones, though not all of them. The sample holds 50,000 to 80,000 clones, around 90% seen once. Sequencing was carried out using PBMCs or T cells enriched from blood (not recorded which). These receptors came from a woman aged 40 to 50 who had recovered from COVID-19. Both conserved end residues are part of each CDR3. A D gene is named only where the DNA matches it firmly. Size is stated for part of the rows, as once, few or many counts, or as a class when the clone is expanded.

TGTGCCAGTAGCTCTAGCACCGGGGAGCTGTTTTTT	CASSSSTGELFF	12	once	TRBV19	TRBJ2-2	NA
TGTGCCAGTAGTCCTCGGGTTCGGTTAGCAGATACGCAGTATTTT	CASSPRVRLADTQYF	15	NA	TRBV19	TRBJ2-3	NA
TGCGCCAGCAGTTTATCCGGGACTAGCGGGGGAGTTGAGACCCAGTACTTC	CASSLSGTSGGVETQYF	17	NA	TRBV5-1	TRBJ2-5	TRBD2
TGTGCCAGCAGTGAAGCGTCCCAGGTCAATCAGCCCCAGCATTTT	CASSEASQVNQPQHF	15	NA	TRBV6-1	TRBJ1-5	NA
TGTGCCAGCTCCAACGCCGGGACTTTCGCTTTCTTT	CASSNAGTFAFF	12	NA	TRBV18	TRBJ1-1	NA
TGTGCCAGCAGCTTACTGACTAGCGGGGGCACAGATACGCAGTATTTT	CASSLLTSGGTDTQYF	16	NA	TRBV11-3	TRBJ2-3	TRBD2
TGTGCCAGCAGTTACGCCGGGACAATGAACACTGAAGCTTTCTTT	CASSYAGTMNTEAFF	15	once	TRBV6-5	TRBJ1-1	NA
TGTGCCAGCAGCGCCCGGACAGGGGTGAATGAGCAGTTCTTC	CASSARTGVNEQFF	14	NA	TRBV9	TRBJ2-1	TRBD1
TGTGCCAGCAGCTTCAGGGATACTGAAGCTTTCTTT	CASSFRDTEAFF	12	NA	TRBV7-8	TRBJ1-1	NA
TGTGCCACCAGCAGAGGCGGGGGGGCGGTGAATACGCAGTATTTT	CATSRGGGAVNTQYF	15	NA	TRBV15	TRBJ2-3	TRBD2
TGTGCTAGTGGTTTGGTATTCTGGCAAGAAGATACGCAGTATTTT	CASGLVFWQEDTQYF	15	NA	TRBV12-5	TRBJ2-3	NA
TGTGCCAGCAGCTACCGGGACAGACAAGAGACCCAGTACTTC	CASSYRDRQETQYF	14	once	TRBV5-8	TRBJ2-5	TRBD1
TGTGCCAGCAGCTTACAGGAGGGGAACACTGAAGCTTTCTTT	CASSLQEGNTEAFF	14	NA	TRBV11-3	TRBJ1-1	NA
TGTGCCAGCAGCGTAACCGGGACAGGCTACACCGGGGAGCTGTTTTTT	CASSVTGTGYTGELFF	16	NA	TRBV9	TRBJ2-2	TRBD1
TGCGCCAGCAGCGACGGGGCTAGCGTCCACAATGAGCAGTTCTTC	CASSDGASVHNEQFF	15	NA	TRBV10-1	TRBJ2-1	NA
TGTGCCAGCCACCGGACTAGCGGGGGGCCCCCCTCCTACAATGAGCAGTTCTTC	CASHRTSGGPPSYNEQFF	18	once	TRBV19	TRBJ2-1	TRBD2
TGTGCCAGCAGTGAAAGGCCTAGCGGGGGGAACACCGGGGAGCTGTTTTTT	CASSERPSGGNTGELFF	17	NA	TRBV6-1	TRBJ2-2	TRBD2
TGTGCCAGCAGCAAAAATGGACACCTCAACACTGAAGCTTTCTTT	CASSKNGHLNTEAFF	15	NA	TRBV5-8	TRBJ1-1	NA
TGTGCCAGCAGCCTATTAGCGGGGGCCCAGGATGAGCAGTTCTTC	CASSLLAGAQDEQFF	15	once	TRBV3-1/TRBV3-2	TRBJ2-1	TRBD2
TGTGCCAGCAGCTCGGACAGGAGCAACTATGGCTACACCTTC	CASSSDRSNYGYTF	14	NA	TRBV7-9	TRBJ1-2	TRBD1
TGTGCCAGCAGTGAAAATAATAGCGGCGGCTATGGCTACACCTTC	CASSENNSGGYGYTF	15	NA	TRBV6-4	TRBJ1-2	NA
TGTGCCAGTAGTACAAAACCCGGGACAGCTATCTATGGCTACACCTTC	CASSTKPGTAIYGYTF	16	NA	TRBV19	TRBJ1-2	TRBD1
TGCGCCAGCAGCCAAGATCCTTATGACAGGCACACTGAAGCTTTCTTT	CASSQDPYDRHTEAFF	16	NA	TRBV4-1	TRBJ1-1	NA
TGTGCCAGCAGCCATCTAGGTGAAAAACTGTTTTTT	CASSHLGEKLFF	12	NA	TRBV3-1/TRBV3-2	TRBJ1-4	NA